These T cell receptor beta chains were read from a single sample in a study of CD8+ T cells in alopecia areata. The repertoire was sequenced with immunoSEQ multiplex PCR; TCRdb's copy has only in-frame clones and lacks some. The sample records some 150,000 clones, around 60% being singletons. The sequenced sample was CD4+ T cells sorted from blood, obtained at week 0. The source of these receptors is a human donor with alopecia areata. Both conserved end residues are trimmed from each CDR3.

v_call cdr3_aa
TRBV25-1 ASSEPKGQGSNYGYT
TRBV12-5 ASGLVWDVGVGTDTQY
TRBV7-3 ASGVGREETQY
TRBV9 ASSVDEQY
TRBV5-4 ASSKPGTGGGSDTQY
TRBV30 AWSARRPGGRTEAF
TRBV10-3 AISESMGGRNTEAF
TRBV27 ASSANDRVSGYT
TRBV25-1 ASRPGTSGGLGEQY
TRBV5-6 ASSFYDRGYEQY
TRBV29-1 SVERGGNTEAF
TRBV6-5 ASSENRDFGYEQY
TRBV5-1 ASSPGRAGNTIY
TRBV5-1 ASSLARDQTQY
TRBV29-1 SVEQGAKTQY
TRBV5-6 ASRGFGANVLT
TRBV11-2 ASTRGSTDTQY
TRBV5-1 ASSLTSGGKETQY
TRBV30 AWSLEGIYLNTEAF